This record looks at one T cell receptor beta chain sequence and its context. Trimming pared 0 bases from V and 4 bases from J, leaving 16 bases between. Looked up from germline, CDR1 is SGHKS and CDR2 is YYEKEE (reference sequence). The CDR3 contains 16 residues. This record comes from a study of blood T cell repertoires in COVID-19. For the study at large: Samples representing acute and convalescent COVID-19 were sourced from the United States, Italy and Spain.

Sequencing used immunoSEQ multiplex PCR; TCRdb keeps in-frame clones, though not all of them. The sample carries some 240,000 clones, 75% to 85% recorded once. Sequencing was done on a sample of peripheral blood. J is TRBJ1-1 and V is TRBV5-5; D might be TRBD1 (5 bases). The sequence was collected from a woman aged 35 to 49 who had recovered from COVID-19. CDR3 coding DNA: TGTGCCAGCAGCTTGGCCTCAGGGATTGTCGGCACTGAAGCTTTCTTT. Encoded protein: CASSLASGIVGTEAFF.